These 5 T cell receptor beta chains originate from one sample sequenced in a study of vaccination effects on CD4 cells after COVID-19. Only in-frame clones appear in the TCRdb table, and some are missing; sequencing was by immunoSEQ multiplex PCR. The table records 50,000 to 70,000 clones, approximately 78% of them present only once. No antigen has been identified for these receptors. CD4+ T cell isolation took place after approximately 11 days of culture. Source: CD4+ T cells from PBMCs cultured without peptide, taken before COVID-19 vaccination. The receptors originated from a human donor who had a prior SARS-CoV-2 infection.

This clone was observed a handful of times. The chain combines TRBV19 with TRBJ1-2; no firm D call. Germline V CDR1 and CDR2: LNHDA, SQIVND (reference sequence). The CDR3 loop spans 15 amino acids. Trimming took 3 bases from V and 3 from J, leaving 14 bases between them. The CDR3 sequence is CASSISEGLYYGYTF. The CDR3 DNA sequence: TGTGCCAGTAGTATTTCCGAGGGCCTTTACTATGGCTACACCTTC.

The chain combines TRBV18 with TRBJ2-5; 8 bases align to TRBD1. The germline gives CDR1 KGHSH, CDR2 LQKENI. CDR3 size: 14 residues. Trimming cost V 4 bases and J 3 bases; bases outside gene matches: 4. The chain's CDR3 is CASSRSQGEETQYF. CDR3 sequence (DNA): TGTGCCAGCTCACGATCACAGGGGGAAGAGACCCAGTACTTC.

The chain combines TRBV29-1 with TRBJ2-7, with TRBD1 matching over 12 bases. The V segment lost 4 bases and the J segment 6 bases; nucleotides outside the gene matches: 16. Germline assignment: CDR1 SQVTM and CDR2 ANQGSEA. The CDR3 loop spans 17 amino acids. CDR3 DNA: TGCAGCGTTGTAGGGACAGGGGGCCTTTCACCACGTTTCGAGCAGTACTTC. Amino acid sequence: CSVVGTGGLSPRFEQYF.

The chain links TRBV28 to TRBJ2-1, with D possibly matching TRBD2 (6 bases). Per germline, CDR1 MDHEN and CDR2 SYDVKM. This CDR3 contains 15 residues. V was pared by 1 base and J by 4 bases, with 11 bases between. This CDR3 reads CASSLFGGSYNEQFF. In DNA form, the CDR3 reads TGTGCCAGCAGTTTATTTGGAGGGAGTTACAATGAGCAGTTCTTC.

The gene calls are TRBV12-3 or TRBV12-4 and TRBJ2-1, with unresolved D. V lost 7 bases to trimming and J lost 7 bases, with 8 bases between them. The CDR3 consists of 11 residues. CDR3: CASNIRNEQFF. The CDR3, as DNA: TGTGCCAGCAACATAAGGAATGAGCAGTTCTTC.